This entry lists 15 T cell receptor beta chains sequenced from one sample in a study of blood T cell repertoires in COVID-19. This table comes from immunoSEQ multiplex PCR, and its TCRdb copy is limited to in-frame clones, with some not included. The table shows tens of thousands of clones, with about nine tenths occurring only once. Sequencing was performed on peripheral blood. These receptor sequences come from a woman aged 80 or over with active or convalescent COVID-19.

The gene calls are TRBV19 and TRBJ1-2; the D gene is possibly TRBD1 (5 bases). CDR1 LNHDA and CDR2 SQIVND come from the germline V gene (reference sequence). V dropped 4 bases and J dropped 4 bases, with 13 bases sitting between them. The CDR3 has 14 residues. CDR3 sequence: CASSTQGIGYGYTF. The CDR3 DNA is TGTGCCAGTAGTACGCAGGGTATTGGCTATGGCTACACCTTC.

This clone was seen just once. This sequence joins TRBV5-1 and TRBJ2-7, with TRBD2 matching 8 bases. The V gene's germline CDR1 is SGHRS and CDR2 YFSETQ. The CDR3 runs to 15 residues. Germline trimming cut 3 bases from V and 2 bases from J; bases unmatched to any gene: 7. CDR3 in DNA: TGCGCCAGCAGCTCTCAGAGCGGGGGAACCTACGAGCAGTACTTC. It encodes CASSSQSGGTYEQYF.

The gene calls are TRBV7-9 and TRBJ1-6; 10 bases agree with TRBD1. The CDR3 is 15 residues long. Germline V gene lookup returns CDR1 SEHNR and CDR2 FQNEAQ (reference sequence). The V segment lost 4 bases and the J segment 10 bases; nucleotides outside the gene matches: 7. The CDR3 DNA sequence: TGTGCCAGCAGCTCGATCGGACAGGGGGACTCACCCCTCCACTTT. This translates into CASSSIGQGDSPLHF.

This chain uses TRBV18 with TRBJ2-6; TRBD1 agrees at 7 bases. V dropped 5 bases and J dropped 4; count of bases not matched to a gene: 14. CDR1 and CDR2 from the germline V gene are KGHSH and LQKENI. This CDR3 has 18 residues. In nucleotides, the CDR3 is TGTGCCAGCTCATCAAAAACGACAGGGCCGGGCGGGGCCAACGTCCTGACTTTC. Protein: CASSSKTTGPGGANVLTF.

This clone was seen once. The chain is built from TRBV3-1 (or the pseudogene TRBV3-2) and TRBJ1-3, with D perhaps TRBD1 (5 bases). This CDR3 is built from 17 residues. The V gene's germline CDR1 is LGHDT and CDR2 YNNKEL (reference sequence). The V and J ends lost 1 base and 7 bases respectively, with 20 bases between them. CDR3 in amino acids: CASSQGLGSLRGNTIYF. Here the CDR3 DNA reads TGTGCCAGCAGCCAAGGACTAGGGAGCTTAAGGGGTAACACCATATATTTT.

The sample holds a few counts of this clone. This chain joins TRBV6-5 and TRBJ1-2; the match to TRBD1 covers 9 bases. Germline V gene lookup returns CDR1 MNHEY and CDR2 SVGAGI. The CDR3 contains 16 residues. Trimming at V came to 2 bases and at J to 1 base, leaving 5 bases not matched to a gene. CDR3 nucleotide sequence: TGTGCCAGCAGTTACCTCCGGACAGGGGTTAACTATGGCTACACCTTC. This translates into CASSYLRTGVNYGYTF.

V gene TRBV5-1 combines with J gene TRBJ1-6; D not certain. V lost 1 base and J 5 bases, leaving 13 bases between the germline ends. Germline lookup yields CDR1 SGHRS and CDR2 YFSETQ. This CDR3 spans 16 amino acids. The CDR3: CASSLNSGVDNSPLHF. The CDR3 DNA sequence: TGCGCCAGCAGCTTGAACAGTGGCGTGGATAATTCACCCCTCCACTTT.

V is TRBV9 and J is TRBJ2-5, with TRBD2 as a possible D gene (5 bases). The CDR3 covers 16 residues. V gave up 0 bases and J gave up 0 bases, with 12 bases separating them. Per the germline V gene, CDR1 is SGDLS and CDR2 is YYNGEE. The CDR3 spells CASSVGVGGYQETQYF. The CDR3 bases are TGTGCCAGCAGCGTAGGGGTAGGCGGGTACCAAGAGACCCAGTACTTC.

The sample holds a few counts of this clone. The chain joins TRBV19 to TRBJ1-1, with D possibly TRBD1 on 5 matching bases. V dropped 5 bases and J dropped 3 bases, with 13 bases sitting between them. This CDR3 is 14 amino acids long. Germline lookup yields CDR1 LNHDA and CDR2 SQIVND (reference sequence). CDR3 sequence: CASSSRARDTEAFF. CDR3 in DNA: TGTGCCAGTAGTTCCCGGGCCAGGGACACTGAAGCTTTCTTT.

V usage is TRBV30 and J usage is TRBJ1-2; a weak D match, TRBD1 (6 bases). In germline, CDR1 is GTSNPN, CDR2 SVGIG (reference sequence). The CDR3 runs 13 residues. The ends were cut back, 0 bases at V and 8 bases at J, with 13 bases in the middle. CDR3 in DNA: TGTGCCTGGAGTGTAGGGGGGGCGACCGGCTACACCTTC. Its translation is CAWSVGGATGYTF.

As DNA, the CDR3 is TGCGCCAGCAGCTTAGGCCTAGCGGGGGCCAATGAGCAGTTCTTC. It is translated as CASSLGLAGANEQFF. This chain links TRBV5-1 with TRBJ2-1; 10 bases agree with TRBD2. The CDR3 extends over 15 amino acids. J lost 6 bases, V lost 2 bases, and 5 bases had no gene match. The V gene's germline CDR1 is SGHRS and CDR2 YFSETQ.

This rearrangement joins TRBV7-2 to TRBJ2-3; TRBD2 matches at 9 bases. The CDR3 is 14 residues long. V was pared by 6 bases and J by 4 bases, with 5 bases of the junction left unmatched. Germline V gene data show CDR1 as SGHTA and CDR2 as FQGNSA. The CDR3 DNA reads TGTGCCAGCAGTGCGGGGGGGCCTGCAGATACGCAGTATTTT. It yields the protein CASSAGGPADTQYF.

The chain has TRBV18 and TRBJ1-6; D is possibly TRBD1 (5 bases). Germline V gene data show CDR1 as KGHSH and CDR2 as LQKENI. V lost 2 bases and J 10 bases, leaving 6 bases between the germline ends. The CDR3 consists of 12 residues. CDR3 amino acids: CASSPGASPLHF. The CDR3 DNA follows: TGTGCCAGCTCACCAGGGGCGTCACCCCTCCACTTT.

The rearrangement joins TRBV7-2 to TRBJ1-5; no definite D call. The germline CDR1 and CDR2 sequences are SGHTA and FQGNSA. The CDR3 spans 14 residues. V dropped 3 bases and J dropped 4 bases, with 10 bases sitting between them. CDR3 DNA: TGTGCCAGCAGCTTCCGAGTGTCAAATCAGCCCCAGCATTTT. Its translation is CASSFRVSNQPQHF.

V gene TRBV5-5 combines with J gene TRBJ2-2; D is perhaps TRBD2 (6 bases). The CDR3 is 16 residues long. V lost 0 bases and J lost 8, with 17 bases in between. Germline CDR1 reads SGHKS; CDR2 reads YYEKEE (reference sequence). CDR3 DNA: TGTGCCAGCAGCTTGGCCGGTGGAGGAGGGTCAGGGGAGCTGTTTTTT. It is translated as CASSLAGGGGSGELFF.